The clone carrying this T cell receptor (beta chain) was counted between two and nine times. Its antigen is as yet unknown. V lost 4 bases to trimming and J lost 4 bases; unmatched junction nucleotides: 2. Germline V gene data show CDR1 as SQVTM and CDR2 as ANQGSEA. CDR3 size: 12 residues. Using a J-beta primer mix together with a sample-barcoded 5' primer, a second PCR was run for about 6 to 11 cycles. TCRdb reprocessed the 5' RACE reads with MiXCR, giving one entry per CDR3 protein. The sample yields some 640,000 distinct CDR3 sequences, approximately 49% seen once. The sample belongs to a study of blood T cells in healthy people across ages. Study outcomes and limitations: With naive T cell percentage, TCR beta diversity showed a strong correlation.

Sequenced input: blood. V is TRBV29-1 and J is TRBJ1-2; 8 bases fit TRBD1. The TCR comes from a woman aged 60-70 years in good health. CDR3 coding DNA: TGCAGCGTTGGGGACAGGTCCTATGGCTACACCTTC. Encoded protein: CSVGDRSYGYTF.